The rows below give T cell receptor beta chains drawn from one sample of a study of blood T cell repertoires in COVID-19. Method: immunoSEQ multiplex PCR; TCRdb's copy keeps in-frame clones and lacks some. The table records some 250,000 clones, around 85% of them present only once. The material sequenced was peripheral blood. The source of these receptors is a woman aged 25 to 39 who had recovered from COVID-19. Each CDR3 is given with its conserved first and last residue. The D gene is left open where the match is weak. Part of the rows lack a size; the others show once, few, many or a class for expanded clones.

v_gene	d_gene	j_gene	abundance	CDR3aa	CDR3nt
TRBV4-1	NA	TRBJ2-7	NA	CASSQTAGLSYEQYF	TGCGCCAGCAGCCAAACCGCGGGCCTCTCCTACGAGCAGTACTTC
TRBV4-2	TRBD1	TRBJ2-7	few	CASSQGTGIVDEQYF	TGTGCCAGCAGCCAAGGGACAGGGATAGTCGATGAGCAGTACTTC
TRBV5-4	TRBD2	TRBJ2-1	once	CASSLGGLARIGEQFF	TGTGCCAGCAGCTTGGGGGGACTAGCGAGGATTGGTGAGCAGTTCTTC
TRBV9	NA	TRBJ2-5	NA	CASSPLQDTHGETQYF	TGTGCCAGCAGCCCCCTCCAGGACACACACGGGGAGACCCAGTACTTC
TRBV7-9	NA	TRBJ1-6	NA	CASSPLPGDPNSPLHF	TGTGCCAGCAGCCCACTCCCAGGCGACCCTAATTCACCCCTCCACTTT
TRBV2	TRBD1	TRBJ1-5	NA	CASSKGQGWVDQPQHF	TGTGCCAGCAGTAAAGGACAGGGGTGGGTGGATCAGCCCCAGCATTTT
TRBV5-5	NA	TRBJ2-1	NA	CASSVVSHNEQFF	TGTGCCAGCAGCGTAGTCTCCCACAATGAGCAGTTCTTC
TRBV5-1	NA	TRBJ2-7	NA	CASSPEAVLYEQYF	TGCGCCAGCAGCCCTGAGGCGGTTCTCTACGAGCAGTACTTC
TRBV11-2	NA	TRBJ1-1	NA	CASSLGTGFTEAFF	TGTGCCAGCAGCTTAGGAACAGGGTTCACTGAAGCTTTCTTT
TRBV5-1	NA	TRBJ2-4	NA	CASSPTLAKNIQYF	TGCGCCAGCAGCCCGACATTAGCCAAAAACATTCAGTACTTC
TRBV4-1	NA	TRBJ1-1	many	CASSQAGGDTEAFF	TGCGCCAGCAGCCAAGCGGGAGGGGACACTGAAGCTTTCTTT
TRBV18	TRBD1	TRBJ2-3	NA	CASSPGQQHTDTQYF	TGTGCCAGCTCACCGGGACAGCAACACACAGATACGCAGTATTTT
TRBV3-1/TRBV3-2	NA	TRBJ2-2	NA	CASSQGLVGELFF	TGTGCCAGCAGCCAAGGACTAGTGGGGGAGCTGTTTTTT
TRBV11-3	NA	TRBJ2-7	NA	CASSLDQGSPKIKDYEQYF	TGTGCCAGCAGCTTAGATCAGGGCAGCCCCAAAATAAAAGACTACGAGCAGTACTTC
TRBV6-5	NA	TRBJ1-6	NA	CASSYSPAGSGSPLHF	TGTGCCAGCAGTTACTCGCCAGCAGGCTCTGGTTCACCCCTCCACTTT
TRBV7-6	NA	TRBJ2-5	once	CASSLGGRPEETQYF	TGTGCCAGCAGCTTAGGGGGGCGCCCCGAAGAGACCCAGTACTTC
TRBV5-4	TRBD1	TRBJ1-2	once	CATLGGGYGYTF	TGTGCCACCCTAGGGGGCGGCTATGGCTACACCTTC
TRBV6-1	TRBD2	TRBJ2-7	NA	CASTSRTSVSEQYF	TGTGCCAGCACCAGCAGGACTAGCGTGAGCGAGCAGTACTTC
TRBV14	NA	TRBJ2-5	NA	CASSLPGVGAQYF	TGTGCCAGCAGCTTACCAGGGGTAGGGGCCCAGTACTTC
TRBV27	NA	TRBJ1-1	NA	CATETRGGTEAFF	TGTGCCACAGAAACACGAGGAGGCACTGAAGCTTTCTTT
TRBV7-9	NA	TRBJ2-1	NA	CASSRQREEQFF	TGTGCCAGCAGCCGCCAGCGAGAAGAGCAGTTCTTC
TRBV5-8	TRBD1	TRBJ1-2	NA	CASSPRGTGVYGYTF	TGTGCCAGCAGCCCCCGAGGGACAGGAGTGTATGGCTACACCTTC
TRBV23-1	TRBD1	TRBJ1-5	NA	CATLHRGLYCSNQPQHF	TGCGCCACCCTACACAGGGGGCTTTACTGTAGCAATCAGCCCCAGCATTTT
TRBV30	NA	TRBJ1-3	few	CAWGGNTIYF	TGTGCCTGGGGGGGCAACACCATATATTTT
TRBV27	NA	TRBJ2-7	once	CASSPGGASYEQYF	TGTGCCAGCAGCCCTGGCGGGGCCTCCTACGAGCAGTACTTC